These T cell receptor beta chains were read from a single sample in a study of PD-1 blockade in mismatch repair-deficient tumors. Sequencing used immunoSEQ multiplex PCR; TCRdb keeps in-frame clones, though not all of them. The data show about 35,000 clones, 80% seen once. The sequenced sample was PBMCs, obtained roughly 6 weeks after starting pembrolizumab. All receptors come from an adult with mismatch repair-deficient cancer. CDR3s include the opening cysteine and the closing phenylalanine or tryptophan. The order of the fields is J gene, D gene, clone size, V gene, CDR3 protein, CDR3 DNA. The D gene is left open where the match is weak. Some rows mark clone size as missing; the rest say once, few, many or name a class of expanded clone.

TRBJ2-1 | TRBD2 | NA | TRBV28 | CASRGVRGSSYNEQFF | TGTGCCAGCAGGGGAGTGCGGGGGAGCTCCTACAATGAGCAGTTCTTC
TRBJ1-2 | TRBD1 | NA | TRBV4-2 | CASSPGQEYGYTF | TGTGCCAGCAGCCCGGGACAGGAGTATGGCTACACCTTC
TRBJ2-1 | TRBD2 | NA | TRBV7-3 | CASSWTSSSYNEQFF | TGTGCCAGCAGCTGGACTAGCAGTTCCTACAATGAGCAGTTCTTC
TRBJ2-1 | NA | NA | TRBV29-1 | CSTLGGETYNEQFF | TGCAGCACCTTGGGCGGGGAGACCTACAATGAGCAGTTCTTC
TRBJ1-2 | NA | NA | TRBV28 | CASSASGSKYYGYTF | TGTGCCAGCAGTGCCTCCGGGAGTAAATACTATGGCTACACCTTC
TRBJ2-1 | TRBD2 | NA | TRBV4-1 | CASRAAGGPPEQFF | TGCGCCAGCAGAGCAGCGGGAGGGCCGCCCGAGCAGTTCTTC
TRBJ2-1 | NA | NA | TRBV11-3 | CASSLDRGRGAFNEQFF | TGTGCCAGCAGCTTAGATCGTGGCAGGGGTGCTTTCAATGAGCAGTTCTTC
TRBJ2-1 | TRBD2 | NA | TRBV27 | CASSPGTSGIRNEQFF | TGTGCCAGCAGTCCGGGGACTAGCGGGATACGCAATGAGCAGTTCTTC
TRBJ2-3 | TRBD2 | NA | TRBV6-4 | CASSVTSGTASPQYF | TGTGCCAGCAGTGTGACTAGCGGGACGGCGTCCCCCCAGTATTTT
TRBJ2-5 | TRBD1 | NA | TRBV5-1 | CASSSGTGSETQYF | TGCGCCAGCAGCTCCGGGACAGGGTCGGAGACCCAGTACTTC
TRBJ1-1 | TRBD1 | NA | TRBV7-8 | CASSSTGVKAFF | TGTGCCAGCAGCTCAACAGGGGTGAAAGCTTTCTTT
TRBJ2-7 | NA | NA | TRBV30 | CAWSVGGALHYEQYF | TGTGCCTGGAGTGTAGGGGGGGCTCTCCATTACGAGCAGTACTTC
TRBJ2-4 | NA | NA | TRBV28 | CASSPAGNIQYF | TGTGCCAGCAGTCCTGCAGGGAACATTCAGTACTTC
TRBJ1-1 | NA | NA | TRBV5-1 | CASSGGTENTEAFF | TGCGCCAGCAGCGGCGGGACGGAGAACACTGAAGCTTTCTTT
TRBJ2-1 | TRBD1 | NA | TRBV7-2 | CASSRQGNEQFF | TGTGCCAGCAGCCGACAGGGCAATGAGCAGTTCTTC
TRBJ1-4 | TRBD1 | NA | TRBV7-9 | CASSLTGGIREKLFF | TGTGCCAGCAGCCTTACAGGGGGTATCAGGGAAAAACTGTTTTTT
TRBJ1-1 | NA | once | TRBV18 | CASSPSSRVLNTEAFF | TGTGCCAGCTCACCCTCAAGCAGGGTACTGAACACTGAAGCTTTCTTT
TRBJ2-1 | TRBD1 | NA | TRBV6-4 | CASRTDGTGVYLWEQFF | TGTGCCAGCAGAACGGACGGGACAGGGGTCTACCTTTGGGAGCAGTTCTTC
TRBJ2-1 | TRBD1 | NA | TRBV4-1 | CASSQRVPPRATGGKFF | TGCGCCAGCAGCCAGAGGGTCCCCCCCCGGGCGACAGGGGGGAAGTTCTTC
TRBJ1-1 | TRBD1 | NA | TRBV29-1 | CSVDRTGGTKAFF | TGCAGCGTTGACCGAACAGGGGGCACTAAGGCTTTCTTT
TRBJ2-7 | NA | NA | TRBV6-1 | CASSGRTGAGRVYEQYF | TGTGCCAGCAGTGGCAGGACAGGGGCCGGGAGGGTCTACGAGCAGTACTTC
TRBJ2-2 | NA | NA | TRBV28 | CASTPAVNTGELFF | TGTGCCAGCACCCCCGCAGTGAACACCGGGGAGCTGTTTTTT
TRBJ2-7 | TRBD2 | few | TRBV10-3 | CAISEPGLAGVGIEQYF | TGTGCCATCAGTGAGCCGGGACTAGCGGGAGTTGGAATCGAGCAGTACTTC
TRBJ2-3 | NA | once | TRBV6-5 | CASRGRDTQYF | TGTGCCAGCCGAGGGAGAGATACGCAGTATTTT
TRBJ2-1 | TRBD2 | NA | TRBV6-1 | CASGNSGSHNEQFF | TGTGCCAGCGGGAATAGCGGGAGCCACAATGAGCAGTTCTTC
TRBJ2-1 | TRBD2 | NA | TRBV18 | CASTPGLDNYNEQFF | TGTGCCAGCACCCCGGGACTAGATAACTACAATGAGCAGTTCTTC
TRBJ2-3 | TRBD1 | NA | TRBV18 | CASSLGQGGTDTQYF | TGTGCCAGCTCACTCGGACAGGGTGGGACAGATACGCAGTATTTT
TRBJ2-6 | NA | NA | TRBV19 | CASSINTGSGANVLTF | TGTGCCAGTAGTATAAACACAGGGTCAGGGGCCAACGTCCTGACTTTC
TRBJ2-5 | TRBD1 | NA | TRBV6-6 | CASSLLGTGQETQYF | TGTGCCAGCAGTCTCCTCGGGACAGGTCAAGAGACCCAGTACTTC